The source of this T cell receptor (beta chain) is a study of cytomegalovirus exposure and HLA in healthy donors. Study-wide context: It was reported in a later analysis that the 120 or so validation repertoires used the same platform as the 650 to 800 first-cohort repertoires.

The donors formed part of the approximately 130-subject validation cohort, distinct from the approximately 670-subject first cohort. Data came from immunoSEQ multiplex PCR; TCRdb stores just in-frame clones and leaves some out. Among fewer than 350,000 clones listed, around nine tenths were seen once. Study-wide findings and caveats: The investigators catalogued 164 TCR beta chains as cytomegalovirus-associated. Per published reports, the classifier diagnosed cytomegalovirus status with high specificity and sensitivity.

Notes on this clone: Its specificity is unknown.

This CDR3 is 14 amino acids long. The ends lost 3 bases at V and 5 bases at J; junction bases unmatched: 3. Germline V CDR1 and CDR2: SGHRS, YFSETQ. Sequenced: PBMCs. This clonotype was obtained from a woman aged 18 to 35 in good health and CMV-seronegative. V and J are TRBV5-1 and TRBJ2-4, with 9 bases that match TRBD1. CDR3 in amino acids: CASSSTGGENIQYF. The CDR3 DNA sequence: TGCGCCAGCAGCTCGACAGGGGGAGAAAACATTCAGTACTTC.